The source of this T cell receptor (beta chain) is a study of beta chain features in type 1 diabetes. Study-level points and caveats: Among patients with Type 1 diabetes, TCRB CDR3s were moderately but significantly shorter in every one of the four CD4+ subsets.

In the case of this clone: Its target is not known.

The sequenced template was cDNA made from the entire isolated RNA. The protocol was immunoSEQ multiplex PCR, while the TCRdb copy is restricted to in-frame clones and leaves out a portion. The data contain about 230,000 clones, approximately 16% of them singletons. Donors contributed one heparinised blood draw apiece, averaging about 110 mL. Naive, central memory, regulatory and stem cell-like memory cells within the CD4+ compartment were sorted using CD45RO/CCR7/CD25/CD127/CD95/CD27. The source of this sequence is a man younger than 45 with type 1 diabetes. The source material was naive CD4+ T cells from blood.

The CDR3 protein is CAWSEAGAAEQYF. The DNA for the CDR3 is TGTGCCTGGAGTGAAGCGGGAGCGGCCGAGCAGTACTTC. The chain links TRBV30 to TRBJ2-7, with 8 nucleotides matching TRBD2. The CDR3 runs 13 residues. Trimming took 1 base from V and 6 from J; bases not matched to a gene: 5. CDR1 is GTSNPN, CDR2 SVGIG, per germline (reference sequence). The full variable domain, completed using reference TRBV30 and TRBJ2-7, is SQTIHQWPATLVQPVGSPLSLECTVEGTSNPNLYWYRQAAGRGLQLLFYSVGIGQISSEVPQNLSASRPQDRQFILSSKKLLLSDSGFYLCAWSEAGAAEQYFGPGTRLTVT.